The subject of this entry is one TCR beta chain. What it recognizes is unknown. In each case, RNA was isolated and then reverse transcribed into cDNA as the sequencing template. Data came from immunoSEQ multiplex PCR; TCRdb stores just in-frame clones and leaves some out. The repertoire holds 150,000 to 200,000 clones, with roughly 50% as singletons. The treatment denotes: oral pan-JAK inhibitor, 5-10 mg twice daily. Researchers gathered lesional scalp punch biopsies and peripheral blood from patients with alopecia areata. This CDR3 has 16 residues. Germline loops: CDR1 SGHDN, CDR2 FVKESK. The V end was cut by 3 bases, the J end by 0 bases, with 9 bases between. This sample stems from a study of CD8+ T cells in alopecia areata. Overall study context: Patients in the treated group were given tofacitinib by mouth, 5 to 10 mg twice a day. Dosing spanned 6 to 18 months on tofacitinib, then 6 months off drug. General study results and limits: Under tofacitinib, fewer expanded CD8+ clones appeared among the top 100 scalp clones.

The sequence was obtained from a human donor with alopecia areata. The rearrangement links TRBV14 to TRBJ2-6; D is undetermined. The sample consisted of CD4+ T cells sorted from blood, taken at approximately week 60, from a patient treated with tofacitinib. The CDR3 is CASSQARNSGANVLTF. CDR3 nucleotide sequence: TGTGCCAGCAGCCAGGCCCGGAACTCTGGGGCCAACGTCCTGACTTTC.